This T cell receptor beta chain was captured by sequencing in a study of T cells in localized non-small cell lung cancer. The germline V gene has CDR1 SGHTA and CDR2 FQGNSA. The CDR3 length is 16 residues. V was pared by 1 base and J by 5 bases, with 12 bases between. Study outcomes and limitations: Adjacent lung tissue had a median roughly 62 of the top 100 clones found in the tumor. Since sequencing was restricted to only one region of the tumor, intratumor heterogeneity remains a possibility.

Regarding this clone: What it recognizes is unknown.

TCRdb's copy holds only in-frame clones and misses some; the assay was immunoSEQ multiplex PCR. The sample has some 40,000 clones, 85% to 95% seen once. The sequencing here drew on peripheral blood, taken before any cancer treatment. This TCR derives from a female donor older than 55 with stage I lung adenocarcinoma. The V call is TRBV7-2, the J call TRBJ1-6; TRBD1 might be the D (5 bases). The CDR3 DNA reads TGTGCCAGCAGCTTAGAGGGGCCGCAGCATAATTCACCCCTCCACTTT. This gives the protein CASSLEGPQHNSPLHF. Full variable domain (remainder filled in from reference TRBV7-2 and TRBJ1-6): GAGVSQSPSNKVTEKGKDVELRCDPISGHTALYWYRQSLGQGLEFLIYFQGNSAPDKSGLPSDRFSAERTGGSVSTLTIQRTQQEDSAVYLCASSLEGPQHNSPLHFGNGTRLTVT.